The 14 T cell receptor beta chains reported below all come from one sample, sequenced in a study of blood T cell repertoires in COVID-19. Profiled with immunoSEQ multiplex PCR; TCRdb holds only in-frame clones, not every one. In the table there are 91,000 or so clones, approximately 87% of which are singletons. Sequenced: peripheral blood. The source of these receptors is a human donor in a cohort sampled during active COVID-19.

This chain's CDR3 is CASSAPGGSNTGELFF. For the CDR3, the DNA is TGTGCCAGCAGCGCCCCCGGGGGTTCGAACACCGGGGAGCTGTTTTTT. This sequence joins TRBV9 and TRBJ2-2; TRBD2 might be the D (6 bases). This CDR3 has 16 amino acids. Germline CDR1 SGDLS, CDR2 YYNGEE. V was trimmed by 3 bases and J by 0 bases, leaving 12 bases between them.

The chain links TRBV7-2 to TRBJ2-7, with TRBD1 as a possible D gene (6 bases). CDR3 length: 15 amino acids. Trimming removed 1 base from V and 2 bases from J, with 12 bases in between. Germline V gives CDR1 SGHTA, CDR2 FQGNSA. CDR3 DNA: TGTGCCAGCAGCTTAGTTGCCGGGGACACCTACGAGCAGTACTTC. It is translated as CASSLVAGDTYEQYF.

The CDR3 protein is CASSLRTSGSYEQYF. The CDR3, as DNA: TGTGCCAGCAGTTTAAGGACTAGCGGGTCCTACGAGCAGTACTTC. The V call is TRBV27, the J call TRBJ2-7; 11 bases line up with TRBD2. CDR1 and CDR2 (germline): MNHEY, SMNVEV (reference sequence). V was clipped by 2 bases and J by 1 base; unmatched bases: 1. CDR3 size: 15 residues.

This clone was seen more than once but under ten times. The V call is TRBV5-1, the J call TRBJ1-1; 8 bases map to TRBD1. This CDR3 contains 15 residues. Germline CDR1 is SGHRS and CDR2 is YFSETQ. J lost 7 bases, V lost 0 bases, and 8 bases had no gene match. The CDR3 loop is CASSLVDRDHLEAFF. CDR3 bases: TGCGCCAGCAGCTTGGTGGACAGGGATCACCTTGAAGCTTTCTTT.

The V and J genes are TRBV19 and TRBJ1-2, with TRBD1 matching 7 bases. V trimming: 5 bases; J trimming: 4 bases; junction bases outside the gene matches: 4. This CDR3 spans 13 amino acids. Germline V gene lookup returns CDR1 LNHDA and CDR2 SQIVND (reference sequence). This CDR3 reads CASSDRAGYGYTF. CDR3 bases: TGTGCCAGTAGTGACAGGGCTGGCTATGGCTACACCTTC. Full variable domain (outside the CDR3, taken from reference TRBV19 and TRBJ1-2): DGGITQSPKYLFRKEGQNVTLSCEQNLNHDAMYWYRQDPGQGLRLIYYSQIVNDFQKGDIAEGYSVSREKKESFPLTVTSAQKNPTAFYLCASSDRAGYGYTFGSGTRLTVV.

The chain is built from TRBV3-1 (or the pseudogene TRBV3-2) and TRBJ1-1; the D gene is possibly TRBD1 (5 bases). This CDR3 spans 14 amino acids. The V and J ends lost 1 base and 1 base respectively, with 7 bases between them. The germline CDR1 and CDR2 sequences are LGHDT and YNNKEL (reference sequence). This chain's CDR3 is CASSQGQRNTEAFF. CDR3 nucleotides: TGTGCCAGCAGCCAAGGACAGCGGAACACTGAAGCTTTCTTT.

The chain couples TRBV3-1 (or the pseudogene TRBV3-2) to TRBJ2-2; 7 bases match TRBD2. The CDR3 has 17 amino acids. Per germline, CDR1 LGHDT and CDR2 YNNKEL (reference sequence). J gave up 0 bases and V 4 bases, and 8 bases lay outside the gene matches. This chain's CDR3 is CASSPQRLAANTGELFF. For the CDR3, the DNA is TGTGCCAGCAGCCCGCAGAGACTAGCTGCGAACACCGGGGAGCTGTTTTTT.

The rearrangement uses TRBV2 and TRBJ2-7, with 9 positions matching TRBD1. Germline lookup yields CDR1 SNHLY and CDR2 FYNNEI. The CDR3 consists of 15 residues. The trim removed 6 bases at V and 1 base at J, leaving 7 bases unmatched. In DNA form, the CDR3 reads TGTGCCAGCAGAGAACAGGGGGCAAGGTCCTACGAGCAGTACTTC. It specifies CASREQGARSYEQYF.

DNA of the CDR3: TGTGCCAGTAGTATTTCAGGGAATCAGCCCCAGCATTTT. It encodes CASSISGNQPQHF. The rearrangement joins TRBV19 to TRBJ1-5, with D perhaps TRBD1 (5 bases). V lost 3 bases and J lost 4, with 7 bases in between. This CDR3 region has 13 residues. In germline, CDR1 is LNHDA, CDR2 SQIVND (reference sequence).

This clone was picked up a small number of times. The rearrangement uses TRBV4-1 and TRBJ2-7, with D maybe TRBD2 (7 bases). Trimming stripped 0 bases from V and 9 bases from J, with 18 bases between. The CDR3 covers 15 residues. Germline CDR1 is MGHRA and CDR2 is YSYEKL. CDR3 sequence: CASSQDRGASLGQYF. The CDR3 DNA sequence: TGCGCCAGCAGCCAAGATCGGGGGGCCTCCCTGGGGCAGTACTTC.

The rearrangement uses TRBV6-5 and TRBJ2-7, with 7 positions matching TRBD1. J lost 3 bases, V lost 6 bases, and 11 bases had no gene match. CDR1 and CDR2 from the germline V gene are MNHEY and SVGAGI. The CDR3 covers 15 residues. CDR3 coding DNA: TGTGCCAGCAGCTCAACGGGACAGACTCTCTACGAGCAGTACTTC. Protein product: CASSSTGQTLYEQYF.

The J gene is TRBJ1-5, the V gene TRBV19, with D possibly TRBD1 on 5 matching bases. With 4 bases removed from V and 1 base from J, the gap between germline ends came to 14 bases. The CDR3 covers 16 residues. CDR1 and CDR2 from the germline V gene are LNHDA and SQIVND (reference sequence). The DNA of the CDR3 is TGTGCCAGTAGTAACGCCGGGGGGTCGAGCAATCAGCCCCAGCATTTT. This codes for CASSNAGGSSNQPQHF.

The chain recombines TRBV7-9 with TRBJ1-4, with 7 bases lining up with TRBD1. CDR1 is SEHNR and CDR2 is FQNEAQ in the germline V gene (reference sequence). The CDR3 sequence is 16 residues long. V lost 5 bases and J lost 0; bases outside the gene matches: 6. CDR3 sequence: CASSPGTVATNEKLFF. The CDR3 DNA reads as TGTGCCAGCAGCCCAGGGACAGTTGCAACTAATGAAAAACTGTTTTTT.

This clone appeared a few times. Other DNA sequences in this sample translate to the same CDR3. The rearrangement uses TRBV2 and TRBJ2-7; D gene uncertain. V lost 6 bases to trimming and J lost 0 bases, with 6 bases between them. Germline values: CDR1 SNHLY, CDR2 FYNNEI. The CDR3 extends over 12 amino acids. Here the CDR3 reads CASRRSSYEQYF. DNA for the CDR3: TGTGCCAGCAGGCGGAGCTCCTACGAGCAGTACTTC.